The present entry profiles one T cell receptor (beta chain) with its context. Its antigen is still unknown. V was trimmed by 11 bases and J by 4 bases, leaving 17 bases between them. The CDR3 runs to 14 residues. These data originate in a study of post-analysis software for immune sequencing data. Overall study findings and caveats: Controls had lower frequencies than patients of roughly five TRBV segments, which included TRBV5-6, TRBV5-1 and TRBV20-1.

Every TCR beta cDNA library bore unique molecular identifiers. MiXCR, applied by TCRdb to the PCR reads, yields one record per CDR3 protein. Here the sample spans roughly 800,000 distinct CDR3 sequences, about 57% being singletons. The chain links TRBV12-3 or TRBV12-4 to TRBJ2-2; a weak D match, TRBD2 (5 bases). The sequence derives from a girl aged 5-17 years with multiple sclerosis. Source material: blood. Written as DNA, the CDR3 is TGTGCCGGCCGAGGGAAACCCTTCACCGGGGAGCTGTTTTTT. This gives the protein CAGRGKPFTGELFF.